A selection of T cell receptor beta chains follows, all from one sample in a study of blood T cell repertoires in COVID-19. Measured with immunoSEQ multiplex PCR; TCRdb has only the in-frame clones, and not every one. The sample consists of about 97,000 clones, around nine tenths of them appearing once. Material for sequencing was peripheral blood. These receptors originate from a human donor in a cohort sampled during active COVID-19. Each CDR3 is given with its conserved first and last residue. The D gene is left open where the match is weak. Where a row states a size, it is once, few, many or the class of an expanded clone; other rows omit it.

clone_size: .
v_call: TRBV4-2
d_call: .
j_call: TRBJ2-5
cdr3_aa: CASSQGTFQETQYF
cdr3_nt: TGTGCCAGCAGCCAAGGGACATTCCAAGAGACCCAGTACTTC

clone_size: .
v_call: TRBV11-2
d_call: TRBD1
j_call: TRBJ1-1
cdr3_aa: CASRPGQVYEAFF
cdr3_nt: TGTGCCAGCAGGCCGGGACAGGTTTATGAAGCTTTCTTT

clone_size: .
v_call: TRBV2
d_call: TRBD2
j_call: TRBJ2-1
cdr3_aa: CASSENSGGFNEQFF
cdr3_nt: TGTGCCAGCAGTGAGAATTCGGGAGGATTCAATGAGCAGTTCTTC

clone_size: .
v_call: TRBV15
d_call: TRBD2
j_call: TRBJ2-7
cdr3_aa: CATSRGTSGGHEQYF
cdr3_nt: TGTGCCACCAGCAGGGGCACTAGCGGGGGACACGAGCAGTACTTC

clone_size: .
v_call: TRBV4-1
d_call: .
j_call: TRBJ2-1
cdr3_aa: CASSPTDSYNEQFF
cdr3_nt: TGCGCCAGCAGCCCGACGGACAGTTACAATGAGCAGTTCTTC

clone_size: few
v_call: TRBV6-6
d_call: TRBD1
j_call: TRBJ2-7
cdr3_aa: CASSTGQRSSYEQYF
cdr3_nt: TGTGCCAGCAGCACGGGACAGCGAAGCTCCTACGAGCAGTACTTC

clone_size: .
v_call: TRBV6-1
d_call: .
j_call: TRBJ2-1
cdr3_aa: CASSEARPNEQFF
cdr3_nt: TGTGCCAGCAGTGAAGCGCGGCCAAATGAGCAGTTCTTC

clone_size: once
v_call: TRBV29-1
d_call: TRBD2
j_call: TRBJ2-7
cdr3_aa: CSVRGLAGSYEQYF
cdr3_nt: TGCAGCGTTCGGGGACTAGCGGGCTCCTACGAGCAGTACTTC

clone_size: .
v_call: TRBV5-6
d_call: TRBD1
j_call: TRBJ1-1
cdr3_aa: CASSSGGGQGVEAFF
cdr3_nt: TGTGCCAGCAGCTCGGGCGGGGGACAGGGGGTTGAAGCTTTCTTT

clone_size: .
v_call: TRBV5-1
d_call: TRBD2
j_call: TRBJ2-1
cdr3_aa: CASSLGGRNSYNEQFF
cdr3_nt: TGCGCCAGCAGCTTGGGCGGGAGAAACTCCTACAATGAGCAGTTCTTC

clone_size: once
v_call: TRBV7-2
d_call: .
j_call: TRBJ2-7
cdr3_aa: CASSLSASYEQYF
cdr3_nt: TGTGCCAGCAGCTTAAGCGCTTCCTACGAGCAGTACTTC

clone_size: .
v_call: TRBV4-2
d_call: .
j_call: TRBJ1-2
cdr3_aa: CASSQDRQDFYGYTF
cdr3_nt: TGTGCCAGCAGCCAAGATAGACAGGATTTCTATGGCTACACCTTC

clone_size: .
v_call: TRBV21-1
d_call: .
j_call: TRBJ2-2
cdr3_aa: CASANTGELFF
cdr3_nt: TGTGCATCAGCGAACACCGGGGAGCTGTTTTTT

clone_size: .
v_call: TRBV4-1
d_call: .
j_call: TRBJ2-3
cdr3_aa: CASSQARTDASTDTQYF
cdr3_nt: TGCGCCAGCAGCCAAGCTAGGACTGATGCTAGCACAGATACGCAGTATTTT

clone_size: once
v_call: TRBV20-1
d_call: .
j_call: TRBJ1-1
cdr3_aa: CSVYRNTEAFF
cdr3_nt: TGCAGTGTATACAGGAACACTGAAGCTTTCTTT

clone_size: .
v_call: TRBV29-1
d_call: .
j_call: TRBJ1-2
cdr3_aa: CSVEARKTISMGYTF
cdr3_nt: TGCAGCGTTGAAGCTAGGAAAACAATATCTATGGGCTACACCTTC

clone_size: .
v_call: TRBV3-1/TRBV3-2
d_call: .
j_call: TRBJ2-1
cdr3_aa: CASSRGRAGAFYNEQFF
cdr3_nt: TGTGCCAGCAGCCGGGGTCGGGCGGGGGCCTTCTACAATGAGCAGTTCTTC

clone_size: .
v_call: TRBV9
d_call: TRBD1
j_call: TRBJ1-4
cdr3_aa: CASKGQGDGEKLFF
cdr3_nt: TGTGCCAGTAAGGGACAGGGAGACGGTGAAAAACTGTTTTTT

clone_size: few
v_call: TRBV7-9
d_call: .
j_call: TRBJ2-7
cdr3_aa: CASSLGAPYEQYF
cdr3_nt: TGTGCCAGCAGCTTAGGGGCACCCTACGAGCAGTACTTC

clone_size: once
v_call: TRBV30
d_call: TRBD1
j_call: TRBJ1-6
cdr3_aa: CAWRQQGYSPLHF
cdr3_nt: TGTGCCTGGAGACAACAGGGGTACTCACCCCTCCACTTT

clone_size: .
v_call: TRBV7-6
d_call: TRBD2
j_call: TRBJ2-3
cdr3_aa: CASSLFGAGVGDTQYF
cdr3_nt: TGTGCCAGCAGCTTATTCGGGGCGGGGGTTGGAGATACGCAGTATTTT

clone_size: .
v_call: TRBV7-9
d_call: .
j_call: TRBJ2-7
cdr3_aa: CASSFETIYEQYF
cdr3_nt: TGTGCCAGCAGCTTCGAGACTATCTACGAGCAGTACTTC

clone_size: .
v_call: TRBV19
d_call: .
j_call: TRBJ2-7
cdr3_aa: CASSISTGHREQYF
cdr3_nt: TGTGCCAGTAGTATATCTACAGGGCATCGCGAGCAGTACTTC

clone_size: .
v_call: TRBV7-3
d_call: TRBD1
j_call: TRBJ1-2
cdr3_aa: CASSLTGTGGSSGYTF
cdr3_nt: TGTGCCAGCAGCTTAACGGGGACAGGGGGTTCAAGTGGCTACACCTTC

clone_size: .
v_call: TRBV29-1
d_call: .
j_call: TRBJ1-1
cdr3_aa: CSVIIGWAINTEAFF
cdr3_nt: TGCAGCGTTATAATCGGCTGGGCCATCAACACTGAAGCTTTCTTT

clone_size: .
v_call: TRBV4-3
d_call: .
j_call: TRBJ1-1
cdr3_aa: CASSQVLQSNTEAFF
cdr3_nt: TGCGCCAGCAGCCAAGTATTACAATCGAACACTGAAGCTTTCTTT

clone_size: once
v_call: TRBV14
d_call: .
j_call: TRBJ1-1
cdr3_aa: CASSRLNTEAFF
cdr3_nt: TGTGCCAGCAGCCGGCTTAACACTGAAGCTTTCTTT

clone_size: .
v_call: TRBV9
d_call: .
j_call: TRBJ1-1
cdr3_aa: CASSSTRGLNTEAFF
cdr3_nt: TGTGCCAGCAGCTCGACCAGGGGTTTAAACACTGAAGCTTTCTTT

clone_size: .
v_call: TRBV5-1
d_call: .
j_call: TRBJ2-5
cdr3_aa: CASSLDGARHQETQYF
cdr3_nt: TGCGCCAGCAGCCTGGATGGAGCGAGGCACCAAGAGACCCAGTACTTC

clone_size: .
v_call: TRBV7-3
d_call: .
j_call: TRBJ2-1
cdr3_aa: CASSFGGGRGNEQFF
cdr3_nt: TGTGCCAGCAGCTTCGGGGGAGGCCGGGGGAATGAGCAGTTCTTC

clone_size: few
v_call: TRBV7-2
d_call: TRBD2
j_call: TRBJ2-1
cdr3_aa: CASSPRGGGRAHEQFF
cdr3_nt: TGTGCCAGCAGCCCCAGGGGGGGCGGGAGGGCCCATGAGCAGTTCTTC

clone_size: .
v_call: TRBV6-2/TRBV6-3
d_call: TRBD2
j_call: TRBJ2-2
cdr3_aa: CASSPLAFGELFF
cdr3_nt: TGTGCCAGCAGTCCACTAGCGTTCGGGGAGCTGTTTTTT

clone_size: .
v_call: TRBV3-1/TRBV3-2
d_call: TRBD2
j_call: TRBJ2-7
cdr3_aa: CASSQESLAGRLNYEQYF
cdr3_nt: TGTGCCAGCAGCCAAGAATCCCTAGCGGGGCGGCTAAACTACGAGCAGTACTTC

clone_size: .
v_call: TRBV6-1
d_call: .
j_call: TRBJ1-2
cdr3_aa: CASSEAPAAFYGYTF
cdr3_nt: TGTGCCAGCAGTGAAGCGCCGGCAGCGTTCTATGGCTACACCTTC

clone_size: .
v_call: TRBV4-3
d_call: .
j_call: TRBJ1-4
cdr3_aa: CASSRSGGLLDEKLFF
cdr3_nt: TGCGCCAGCAGCCGATCGGGGGGCCTCCTGGATGAAAAACTGTTTTTT

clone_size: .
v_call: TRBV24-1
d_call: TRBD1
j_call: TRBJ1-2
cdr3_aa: CATSDRQGAWYGYTF
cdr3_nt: TGTGCCACCAGTGATCGACAGGGGGCCTGGTATGGCTACACCTTC

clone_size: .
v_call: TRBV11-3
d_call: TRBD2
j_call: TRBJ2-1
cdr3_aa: CASSLGTSPSNEQFF
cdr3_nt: TGTGCCAGCAGCTTAGGGACTAGCCCCAGCAATGAGCAGTTCTTC

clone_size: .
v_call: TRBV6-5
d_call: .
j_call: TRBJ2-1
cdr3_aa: CASSYSARGRDEQFF
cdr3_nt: TGTGCCAGCAGTTACTCAGCGCGGGGGCGCGATGAGCAGTTCTTC

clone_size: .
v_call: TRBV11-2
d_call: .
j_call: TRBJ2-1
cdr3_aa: CASSSDLDYGEQFF
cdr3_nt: TGTGCCAGCAGCTCCGACCTCGACTATGGTGAGCAGTTCTTC

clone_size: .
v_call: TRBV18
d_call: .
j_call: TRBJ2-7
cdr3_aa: CASSRTRASYEQYF
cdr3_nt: TGTGCCAGCTCACGAACCAGGGCTTCCTACGAGCAGTACTTC

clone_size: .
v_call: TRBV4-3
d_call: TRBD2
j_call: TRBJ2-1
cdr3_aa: CASSQRSSGGGDEQFF
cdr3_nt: TGCGCCAGCAGCCAAAGATCTAGCGGGGGGGGCGATGAGCAGTTCTTC

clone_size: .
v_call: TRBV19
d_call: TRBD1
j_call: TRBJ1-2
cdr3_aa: CASSKGTGDNYGYTF
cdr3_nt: TGTGCCAGTAGTAAAGGGACAGGGGATAACTATGGCTACACCTTC